A selection of T cell receptor beta chains follows, all from one sample in a study of T-cell memory formation after mild COVID-19. TCRdb recomputed calls from the 5' RACE reads with MiXCR, one row per CDR3 protein. The data show 380,000 or so distinct CDR3 sequences, roughly an eighth seen once. The sample consisted of PBMCs or a T cell subset sorted from them (not recorded which). The receptors were sampled from a man younger than 35 who had mild COVID-19 (a few samples of this study predate the infection). Cell type and time point are not known. CDR3s leave out the opening cysteine and the closing phenylalanine or tryptophan. The order of the fields is V gene, J gene, CDR3 protein.

TRBV27	TRBJ2-5	ASHGGQGEETQY
TRBV20-1	TRBJ2-3	SARLDTQY
TRBV11-2	TRBJ2-2	ASSFPPIATGELF
TRBV7-9	TRBJ1-2	ASSLESRGRGYT
TRBV19	TRBJ1-5	ASSMEDQPQH
TRBV30	TRBJ2-1	AWSVDWRGAGAYNEQF
TRBV7-9	TRBJ1-5	ASSLFAGANQPQH
TRBV29-1	TRBJ1-3	SVDTRGISGNTIY
TRBV20-1	TRBJ1-2	SATSRGYGYT
TRBV25-1	TRBJ2-1	ASANRAEQF
TRBV5-1	TRBJ2-3	ASSTGQNTDTQY
TRBV10-3	TRBJ2-5	AILAAYQETQY
TRBV6-2/TRBV6-3	TRBJ1-1	ASPRGTGHADTEAF
TRBV7-2	TRBJ2-2	ASSWGQGGELF
TRBV7-8	TRBJ2-2	ASSLRTGRAGELF
TRBV4-3	TRBJ1-2	ASSYRGRAYGYT
TRBV6-5	TRBJ2-7	ASRDSVVYEQY
TRBV6-6	TRBJ1-3	ASSYSTSGNTIY
TRBV6-5	TRBJ1-2	ASSYTENYGYT
TRBV7-9	TRBJ2-1	ASSLALAGAYNEQF
TRBV4-3	TRBJ1-1	ASSQDHRHTEAF
TRBV28	TRBJ2-5	ASSLTGDGETQY
TRBV5-1	TRBJ2-5	ASSTGQVERETQY
TRBV14	TRBJ2-1	ASSPSGVPNEQF
TRBV5-6	TRBJ2-1	ASSLGPEQF
TRBV20-1	TRBJ1-2	SAVHRGLPYGYT
TRBV29-1	TRBJ2-2	SVVPGTGELF
TRBV4-1	TRBJ2-1	ASSISGGALEQF
TRBV9	TRBJ1-5	ASSRVGEQSNQPQH
TRBV5-1	TRBJ2-5	ASSLFTGPETQY
TRBV7-2	TRBJ1-4	ASSRGGEGLGEKLF
TRBV19	TRBJ1-6	ASSGLTYNSPLH
TRBV5-1	TRBJ1-2	ASSRDFEYGYT
TRBV7-2	TRBJ1-6	ASSVDRGPSPLH
TRBV10-3	TRBJ2-5	AISEKAETQY
TRBV24-1	TRBJ2-5	ATSDATGFETQY
TRBV28	TRBJ2-4	ASSLLGTGTGYDIQY
TRBV6-1	TRBJ1-5	ASSEFGNSNQPQH
TRBV6-2/TRBV6-3	TRBJ1-2	ASTKKDRAFYGYT
TRBV12-3/TRBV12-4	TRBJ1-4	ASTLWGEKLF
TRBV5-4	TRBJ1-1	ASSLEGPSGTEAF
TRBV7-2	TRBJ1-5	ASSLVAFSFQPQH
TRBV20-1	TRBJ2-1	SASVWGGNEQF
TRBV12-3/TRBV12-4	TRBJ2-1	ASSFGGGANEQF
TRBV7-3	TRBJ1-1	ASSLTRGSTEAF
TRBV5-1	TRBJ2-1	ASSLRGRNEQF
TRBV28	TRBJ2-7	ASSSAPGPYEQY
TRBV12-3/TRBV12-4	TRBJ2-7	ASKRQGPYEQY
TRBV2	TRBJ2-2	ASSNSNTGELF
TRBV20-1	TRBJ2-5	SARPSRGDQETQY
TRBV20-1	TRBJ2-3	SAPGALTTDTQY
TRBV5-5	TRBJ2-2	ASSPVQGWTGELF
TRBV4-1	TRBJ1-1	ASSPFGTEAF
TRBV10-3	TRBJ2-4	AISDRVENIQY
TRBV5-1	TRBJ2-3	ASSLGTAIGTDTQY
TRBV24-1	TRBJ2-3	ATSDAGAGTDTQY
TRBV5-1	TRBJ2-2	ASSTSDSANTGELF
TRBV10-3	TRBJ2-2	AIRKTSQNTGELF
TRBV11-2	TRBJ2-7	ASSLDGVNRYEQY
TRBV6-5	TRBJ2-1	ASSYSPEGSYNEQF